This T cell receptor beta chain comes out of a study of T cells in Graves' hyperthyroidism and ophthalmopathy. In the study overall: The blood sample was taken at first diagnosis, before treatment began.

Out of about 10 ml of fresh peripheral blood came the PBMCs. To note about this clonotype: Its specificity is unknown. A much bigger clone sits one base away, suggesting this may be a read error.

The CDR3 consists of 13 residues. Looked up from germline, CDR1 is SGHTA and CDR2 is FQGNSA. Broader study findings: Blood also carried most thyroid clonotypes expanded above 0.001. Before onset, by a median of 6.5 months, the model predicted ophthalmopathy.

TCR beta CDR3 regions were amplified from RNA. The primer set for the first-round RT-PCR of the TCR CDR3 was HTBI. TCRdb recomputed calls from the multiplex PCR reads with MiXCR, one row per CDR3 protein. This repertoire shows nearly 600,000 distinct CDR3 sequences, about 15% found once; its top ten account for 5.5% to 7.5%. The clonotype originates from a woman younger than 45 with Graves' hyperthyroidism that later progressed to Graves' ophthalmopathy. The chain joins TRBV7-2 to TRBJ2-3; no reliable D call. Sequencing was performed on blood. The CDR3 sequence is CASSLYSTDTRYF. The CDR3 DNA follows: TGTGCCAGCAGCTTATACAGCACAGATACGCGGTATTTT.